The 15 T cell receptor beta chains below were found in one sample sequenced in a study of beta chain features in type 1 diabetes (dated by TCRdb to 2016 to 2019). Preparation of the library involved the immunoSEQ multiplex PCR assay. The High Capacity cDNA Reverse Transcription Kit was used to reverse transcribe all of the isolated RNA, meaning that expressed TCRB transcripts were what got sequenced. TCRdb carries this immuneACCESS record with in-frame sequences only. Its versions omit some clonotypes, under half of them owing to an unresolved V gene in the studies checked, with the rest unexplained. The sample has just over 600,000 clones on record, around 16% of them singletons. The ten top clones hold more than 0.08% of the sample. The sequencing sample was made of naive CD4+ T cells from blood. Read against the paper, the sample's cell subset or site label means: true naive CD4+ T cells. These receptors were obtained from a man aged 18 to 30 in good health.

The chain uses TRBV9 and TRBJ1-2; D might be TRBD1 (5 bases). Germline lookup yields CDR1 SGDLS and CDR2 YYNGEE. V was cut by 4 bases and J by 8 bases, with 9 bases left in between. This CDR3 contains 11 residues. The DNA for the CDR3 is TGTGCCAGCAGCCGACAGCAAGGCTACACCTTC. Residues: CASSRQQGYTF.

This clone showed up just a few times. The V and J genes are TRBV11-2 and TRBJ1-1; possible D gene TRBD1, 6 bases. Germline CDR1 and CDR2: SGHAT and FQNNGV. Trimming pared 5 bases from V and 10 bases from J, leaving 14 bases between. There are 12 residues in the CDR3. CDR3 amino acids: CASSRTGNGAFF. CDR3 bases: TGTGCCAGCAGCCGAACAGGGAATGGAGCTTTCTTT.

V and J are TRBV7-9 and TRBJ2-7, with D hard to call. Trimming stripped 0 bases from V and 3 bases from J, with 9 bases between. The CDR3 length is 14 residues. Germline V gives CDR1 SEHNR, CDR2 FQNEAQ (reference sequence). This chain's CDR3 is CASSLAKGIYEQYF. For the CDR3, the DNA is TGTGCCAGCAGCTTAGCGAAGGGCATCTACGAGCAGTACTTC.

This clone occurred a few times. This chain links TRBV6-5 with TRBJ2-7; either TRBD1 or TRBD2 may supply D (5 bases each). The CDR3 has 15 residues. Germline lookup yields CDR1 MNHEY and CDR2 SVGAGI. V lost 2 bases to trimming and J lost 7 bases, with 18 bases between them. Written as DNA, the CDR3 is TGTGCCAGCAGTTACGGTGGGACCTCACCGGGGGAGCAGTACTTC. Translation: CASSYGGTSPGEQYF.

There are a few counts of this clone. This rearrangement joins TRBV29-1 to TRBJ1-5; D is perhaps TRBD1 (6 bases). Per germline, CDR1 SQVTM and CDR2 ANQGSEA. V was trimmed by 4 bases and J by 4 bases, leaving 11 bases between them. This CDR3 spans 13 amino acids. The CDR3 reads CSVAPGANQPQHF. For the CDR3, the DNA is TGCAGCGTTGCTCCGGGGGCGAATCAGCCCCAGCATTTT.

In its sample, this clone was seen a few times. This chain connects TRBV23-1 to TRBJ1-5, with D maybe TRBD1 (6 bases). TRBV23-1 carries the ORF label, with uncertain function. This CDR3 is built from 15 residues. Between the trimmed V and J ends, which lost 1 base and 9 bases, there was a span of 16 bases. As DNA, the CDR3 is TGCGCCAGCAGTCAATGGGGGCGACGGCGTGGGCCCCAGCATTTT. Protein: CASSQWGRRRGPQHF.

This clone has just a few counts. The chain links TRBV5-5 to TRBJ2-5; D is unresolved. The germline CDR1 and CDR2 sequences are SGHKS and YYEKEE (reference sequence). CDR3 size: 16 residues. Trimming pared 2 bases from V and 1 base from J, leaving 15 bases between. In nucleotides, the CDR3 is TGTGCCAGCAGCTTCTTTCAAGGCTTTCCCCAAGAGACCCAGTACTTC. As protein: CASSFFQGFPQETQYF.

This clone was seen a handful of times. This chain's CDR3 is CASGREPYNEQFF. The CDR3 DNA reads as TGCGCCAGCGGAAGGGAGCCCTACAATGAGCAGTTCTTC. This sequence joins TRBV5-1 and TRBJ2-1; D might be TRBD2 (5 bases). The CDR3 contains 13 residues. Trimming left V 7 bases short and J 2 bases short, with 10 bases between. Germline CDR1 and CDR2: SGHRS and YFSETQ.

The chain is built from TRBV1 and TRBJ2-3; TRBD2 is taken as the D call from the table, unchecked against the DNA. TRBV1 is noted as a pseudogene. CDR3 length equals 16 residues. Written as DNA, the CDR3 is TGCACCAGCAGCCAAGAACTAGCGGGAGGGCCAGATACGCAGTATTTT. Amino acids: CTSSQELAGGPDTQYF.

In its sample, this clone was seen a few times. This chain connects TRBV30 to TRBJ1-5; D is uncertain. From germline, CDR1 is GTSNPN and CDR2 SVGIG (reference sequence). This CDR3 spans 13 amino acids. V gave up 2 bases and J gave up 3 bases, with 8 bases separating them. The CDR3 loop is CAWSRGYNQPQHF. The CDR3 bases are TGTGCCTGGAGTCGGGGATACAATCAGCCCCAGCATTTT.

This clone was detected only a few times. The rearrangement links TRBV10-3 to TRBJ2-7, with 8 bases that match TRBD2. From germline, CDR1 is ENHRY and CDR2 SYGVKD. The CDR3 totals 14 residues. J lost 5 bases, V lost 5 bases, and 8 bases had no gene match. CDR3 sequence reads: CAISPSGGTDEQYF. The CDR3 bases are TGTGCCATCAGTCCCTCGGGAGGGACGGACGAGCAGTACTTC.

The chain is built from TRBV10-3 and TRBJ2-2; D perhaps matches TRBD2 (6 bases). This CDR3 region has 16 residues. V was trimmed by 2 bases and J by 7 bases, leaving 17 bases between them. CDR1 is ENHRY and CDR2 is SYGVKD in the germline V gene. CDR3 residues: CAISERVAVSVGELFF. The CDR3 DNA follows: TGTGCCATCAGTGAGAGAGTAGCGGTGTCGGTCGGGGAGCTGTTTTTT.

A few counts support this clone. The genes are TRBV6-1 and TRBJ2-1, with D perhaps being TRBD1 or TRBD2 (6 bases each). Trimming removed 4 bases from V and 8 bases from J, with 21 bases in between. Germline V lookup: CDR1 MNHNS, CDR2 SASEGT. The CDR3 spans 16 residues. CDR3 residues: CASSASGIRGVYEQFF. The CDR3 DNA reads TGTGCCAGCAGTGCATCCGGGATAAGGGGGGTATATGAGCAGTTCTTC.

This clone was counted a few times. J is TRBJ1-2 and V is TRBV19; the D gene is possibly TRBD1 (5 bases). Trimming shortened V by 3 bases and J by 5 bases, and 13 bases separated the two germline ends. This CDR3 spans 14 amino acids. Germline lookup yields CDR1 LNHDA and CDR2 SQIVND (reference sequence). Here the CDR3 reads CASSIDPDNYGYTF. The CDR3 DNA follows: TGTGCCAGTAGTATTGATCCGGACAATTATGGCTACACCTTC.

This clone was counted only a few times. The rearrangement uses TRBV5-1 and TRBJ2-5; D remains unclear. Germline-derived CDR1 and CDR2 are SGHRS and YFSETQ. V lost 4 bases to trimming and J lost 5 bases, with 9 bases between them. There are 12 residues in the CDR3. The CDR3 bases are TGCGCCAGCAGCCGGGCAGCGGAGACCCAGTACTTC. Its protein product is CASSRAAETQYF. The variable domain in full, with the rest retrieved from reference TRBV5-1 and TRBJ2-5, is KAGVTQTPRYLIKTRGQQVTLSCSPISGHRSVSWYQQTPGQGLQFLFEYFSETQRNKGNFPGRFSGRQFSNSRSEMNVSTLELGDSALYLCASSRAAETQYFGPGTRLLVL.